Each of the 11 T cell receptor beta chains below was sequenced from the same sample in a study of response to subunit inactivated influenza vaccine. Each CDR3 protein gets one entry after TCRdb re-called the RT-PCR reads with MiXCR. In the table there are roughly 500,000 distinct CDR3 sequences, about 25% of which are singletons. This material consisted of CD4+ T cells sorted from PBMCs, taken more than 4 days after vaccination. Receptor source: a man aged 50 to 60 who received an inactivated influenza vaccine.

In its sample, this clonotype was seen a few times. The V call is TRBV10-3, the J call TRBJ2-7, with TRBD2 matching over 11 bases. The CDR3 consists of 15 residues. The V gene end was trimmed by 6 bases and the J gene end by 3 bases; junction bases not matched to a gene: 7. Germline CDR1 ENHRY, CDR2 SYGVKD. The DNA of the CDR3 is TGTGCCATCAGAACTCCGGGACTAGCGGACTACGAGCAGTACTTC. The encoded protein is CAIRTPGLADYEQYF.

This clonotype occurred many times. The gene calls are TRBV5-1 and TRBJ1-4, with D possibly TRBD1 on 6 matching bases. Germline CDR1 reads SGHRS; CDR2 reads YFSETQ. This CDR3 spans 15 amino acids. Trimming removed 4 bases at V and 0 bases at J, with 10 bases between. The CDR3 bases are TGCGCCAGCAGCACGACAGGACCAACTAATGAAAAACTGTTTTTT. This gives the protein CASSTTGPTNEKLFF.

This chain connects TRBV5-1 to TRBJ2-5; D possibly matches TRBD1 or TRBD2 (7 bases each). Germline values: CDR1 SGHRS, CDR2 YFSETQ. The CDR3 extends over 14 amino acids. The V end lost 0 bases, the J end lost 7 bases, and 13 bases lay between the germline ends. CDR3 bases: TGCGCCAGCAGCTTGGATTCCAGGGGGGGGACCCAGTACTTC. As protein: CASSLDSRGGTQYF.

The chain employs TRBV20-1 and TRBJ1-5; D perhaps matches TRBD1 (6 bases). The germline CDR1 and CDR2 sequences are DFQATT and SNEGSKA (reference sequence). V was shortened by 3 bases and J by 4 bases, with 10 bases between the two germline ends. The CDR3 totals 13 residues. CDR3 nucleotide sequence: TGCAGTGCTAGCGGACAGTTAAATCAGCCCCAGCATTTT. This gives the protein CSASGQLNQPQHF.

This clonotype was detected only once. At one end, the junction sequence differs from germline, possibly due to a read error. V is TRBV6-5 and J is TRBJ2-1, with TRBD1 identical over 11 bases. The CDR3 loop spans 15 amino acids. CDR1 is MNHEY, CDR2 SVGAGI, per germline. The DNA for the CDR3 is TGTGCCAGCAGTGACTCCGGGACAGGGGGCAATGAGCAGTTCTTC. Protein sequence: CASSDSGTGGNEQFF.

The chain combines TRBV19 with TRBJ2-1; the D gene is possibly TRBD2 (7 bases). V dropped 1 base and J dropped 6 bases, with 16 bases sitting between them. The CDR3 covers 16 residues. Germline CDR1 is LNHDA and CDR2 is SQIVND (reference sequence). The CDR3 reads CASSIVEGGPVNEQFF. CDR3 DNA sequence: TGTGCCAGTAGTATAGTGGAGGGGGGGCCAGTCAATGAGCAGTTCTTC.

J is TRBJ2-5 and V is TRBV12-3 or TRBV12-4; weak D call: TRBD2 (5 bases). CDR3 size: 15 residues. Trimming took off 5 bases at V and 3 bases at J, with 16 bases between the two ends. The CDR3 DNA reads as TGTGCCAGCAGTGGAGCGGTGCGGAAAAAAGAGACCCAGTACTTC. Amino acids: CASSGAVRKKETQYF.

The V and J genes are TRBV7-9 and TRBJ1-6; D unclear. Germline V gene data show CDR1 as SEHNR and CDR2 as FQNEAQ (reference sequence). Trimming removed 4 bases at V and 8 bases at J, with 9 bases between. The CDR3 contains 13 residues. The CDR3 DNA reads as TGTGCCAGCAGCTCTCAGCGGGATTCACCCCTCCACTTT. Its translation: CASSSQRDSPLHF.

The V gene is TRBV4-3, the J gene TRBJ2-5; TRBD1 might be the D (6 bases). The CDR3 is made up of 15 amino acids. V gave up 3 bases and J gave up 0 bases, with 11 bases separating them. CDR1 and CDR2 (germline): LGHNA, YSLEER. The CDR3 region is CASSQLGHNQETQYF. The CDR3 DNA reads TGCGCCAGCAGCCAGCTGGGACATAACCAAGAGACCCAGTACTTC.

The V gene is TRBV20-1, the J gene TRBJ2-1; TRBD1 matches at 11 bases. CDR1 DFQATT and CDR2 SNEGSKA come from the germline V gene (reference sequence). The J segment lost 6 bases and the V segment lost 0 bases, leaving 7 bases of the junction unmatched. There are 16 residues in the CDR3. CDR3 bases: TGCAGTGCTAGAGACCTTGGGACAGGGGGTAGCAATGAGCAGTTCTTC. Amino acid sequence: CSARDLGTGGSNEQFF.

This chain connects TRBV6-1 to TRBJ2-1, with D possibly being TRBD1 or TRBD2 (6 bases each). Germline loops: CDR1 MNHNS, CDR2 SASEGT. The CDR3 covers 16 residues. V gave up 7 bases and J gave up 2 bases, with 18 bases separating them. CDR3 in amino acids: CASIPRGDNPYNEQFF. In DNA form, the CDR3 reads TGTGCCAGCATTCCGAGGGGGGACAACCCCTACAATGAGCAGTTCTTC.